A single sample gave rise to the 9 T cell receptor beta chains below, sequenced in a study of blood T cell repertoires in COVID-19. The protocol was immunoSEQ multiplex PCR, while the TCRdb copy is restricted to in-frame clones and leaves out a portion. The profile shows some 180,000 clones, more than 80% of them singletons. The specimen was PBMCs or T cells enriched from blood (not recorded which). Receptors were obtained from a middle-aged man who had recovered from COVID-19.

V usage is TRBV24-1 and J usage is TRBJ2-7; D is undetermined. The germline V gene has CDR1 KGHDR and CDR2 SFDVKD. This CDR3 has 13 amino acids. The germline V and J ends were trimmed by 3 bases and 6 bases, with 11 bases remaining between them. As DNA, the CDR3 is TGTGCCACCAGTGATGGGTTGTCGGGCGAGCAGTACTTC. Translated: CATSDGLSGEQYF.

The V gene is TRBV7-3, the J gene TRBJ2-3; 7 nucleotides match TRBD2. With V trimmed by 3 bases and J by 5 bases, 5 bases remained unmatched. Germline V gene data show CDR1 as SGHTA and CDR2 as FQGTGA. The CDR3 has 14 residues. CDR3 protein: CASSLGGAVDTQYF. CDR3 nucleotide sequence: TGTGCCAGCAGCTTGGGAGGGGCGGTAGATACGCAGTATTTT.

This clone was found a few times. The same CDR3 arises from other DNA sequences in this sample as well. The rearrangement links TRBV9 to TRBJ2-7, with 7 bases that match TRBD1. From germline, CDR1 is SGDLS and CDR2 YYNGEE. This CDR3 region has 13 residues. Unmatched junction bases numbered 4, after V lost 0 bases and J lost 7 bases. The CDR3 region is CASSVEGAQEQYF. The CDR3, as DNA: TGTGCCAGCAGCGTAGAGGGGGCGCAAGAGCAGTACTTC.

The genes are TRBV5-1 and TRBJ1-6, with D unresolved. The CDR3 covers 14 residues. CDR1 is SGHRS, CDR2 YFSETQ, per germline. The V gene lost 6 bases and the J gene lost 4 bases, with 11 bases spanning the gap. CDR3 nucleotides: TGCGCCAGCAAGACCGACTTTTATAATTCACCCCTCCACTTT. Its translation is CASKTDFYNSPLHF.

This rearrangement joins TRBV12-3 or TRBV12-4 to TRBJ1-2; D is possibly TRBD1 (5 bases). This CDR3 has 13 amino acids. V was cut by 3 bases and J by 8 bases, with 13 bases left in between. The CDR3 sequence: CASSFRGEGGYTF. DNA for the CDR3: TGTGCCAGCAGTTTTAGGGGCGAAGGAGGCTACACCTTC.

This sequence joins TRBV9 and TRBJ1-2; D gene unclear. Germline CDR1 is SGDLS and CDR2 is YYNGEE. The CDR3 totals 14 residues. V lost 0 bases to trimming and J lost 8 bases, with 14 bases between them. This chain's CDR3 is CASSVATSGGGYTF. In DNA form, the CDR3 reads TGTGCCAGCAGCGTAGCAACCTCCGGAGGGGGCTACACCTTC. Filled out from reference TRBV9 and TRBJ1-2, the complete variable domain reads DSGVTQTPKHLITATGQRVTLRCSPRSGDLSVYWYQQSLDQGLQFLIQYYNGEERAKGNILERFSAQQFPDLHSELNLSSLELGDSALYFCASSVATSGGGYTFGSGTRLTVV.

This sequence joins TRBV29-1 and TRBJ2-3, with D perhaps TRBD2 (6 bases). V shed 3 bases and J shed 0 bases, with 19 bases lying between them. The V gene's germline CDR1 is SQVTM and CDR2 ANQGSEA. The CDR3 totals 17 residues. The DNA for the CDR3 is TGCAGCGTTGATACCCTAGCGCAAGACTCTAGCACAGATACGCAGTATTTT. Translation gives CSVDTLAQDSSTDTQYF.

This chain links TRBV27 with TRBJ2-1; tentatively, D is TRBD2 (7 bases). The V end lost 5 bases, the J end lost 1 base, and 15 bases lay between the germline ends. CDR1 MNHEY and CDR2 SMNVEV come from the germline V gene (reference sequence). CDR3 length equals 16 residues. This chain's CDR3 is CASSPLRGASYNEQFF. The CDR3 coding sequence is TGTGCCAGCAGTCCCCTACGGGGGGCTTCCTACAATGAGCAGTTCTTC.

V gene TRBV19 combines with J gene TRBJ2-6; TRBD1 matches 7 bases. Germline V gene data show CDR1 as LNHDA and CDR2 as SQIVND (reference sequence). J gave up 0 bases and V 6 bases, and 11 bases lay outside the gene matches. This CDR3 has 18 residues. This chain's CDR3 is CASSGTGTVSSGANVLTF. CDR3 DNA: TGTGCCAGTAGCGGAACCGGGACAGTAAGCTCTGGGGCCAACGTCCTGACTTTC.